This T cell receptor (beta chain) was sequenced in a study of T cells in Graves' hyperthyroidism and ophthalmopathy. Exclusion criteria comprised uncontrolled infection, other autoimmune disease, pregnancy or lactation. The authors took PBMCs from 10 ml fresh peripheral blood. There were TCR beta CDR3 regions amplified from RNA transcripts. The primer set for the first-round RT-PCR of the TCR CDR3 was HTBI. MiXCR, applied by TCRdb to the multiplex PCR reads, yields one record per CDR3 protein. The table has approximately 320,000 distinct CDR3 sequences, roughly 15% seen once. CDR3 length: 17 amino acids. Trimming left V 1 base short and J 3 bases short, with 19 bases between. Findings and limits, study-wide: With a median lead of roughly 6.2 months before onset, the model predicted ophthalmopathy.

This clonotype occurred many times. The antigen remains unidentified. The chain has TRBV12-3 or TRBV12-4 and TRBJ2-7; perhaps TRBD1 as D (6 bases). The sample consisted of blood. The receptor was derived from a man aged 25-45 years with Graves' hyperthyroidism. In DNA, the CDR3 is TGTGCCAGCAGTTTAGTCGTGGACGGGGCACAGGGCTACGAGCAGTACTTC. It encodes CASSLVVDGAQGYEQYF.